This T cell receptor (beta chain) came from a study of blood T cells in healthy people across ages. A sample-barcoded 5' primer and a J-beta primer mix were used in a second PCR of about 6 to 11 cycles. TCRdb analysed the 5' RACE reads with MiXCR anew, one entry per CDR3 protein. The sample holds under 950,000 distinct CDR3 sequences, about 20% seen once. Germline lookup yields CDR1 SGHTA and CDR2 FQGNSA. This CDR3 is built from 15 residues. V was clipped by 5 bases and J by 3 bases; unmatched bases: 6. The rearrangement links TRBV7-2 to TRBJ2-1, with TRBD2 identical over 8 bases. The source of this sequence is a man aged 70-80 years in good health. Sequencing was carried out using blood. Here the CDR3 DNA reads TGTGCCAGCAGCCAAGCGGGAGTTAGCTACAATGAGCAGTTCTTC. It yields the protein CASSQAGVSYNEQFF.